The clone carrying this T cell receptor (beta chain) was recorded once. The antigen remains unidentified. With 60 Vbeta and 13 Jbeta primers, the PCR was carried out. Using immunoSEQ multiplex PCR, the repertoire was profiled, and TCRdb retains in-frame clones only, with some absent. The data contain about 190,000 clones, over 70% of them singletons. This sample was included in a study of cytomegalovirus exposure and HLA in healthy donors. Study outcomes and limitations: Association of a missense DCLRE1C variant with TCR beta V- and J-gene trimming was reported in a later analysis.

The germline V gene has CDR1 MDHEN and CDR2 SYDVKM. Trimming stripped 5 bases from V and 4 bases from J, with 6 bases between. This CDR3 is built from 12 residues. Sequencing was performed on PBMCs. The clonotype originates from a young woman in good health and CMV-seronegative. The genes are TRBV28 and TRBJ2-1; weak D call: TRBD1 (5 bases). The CDR3 region is CASSHRYNEQFF. CDR3 DNA: TGTGCCAGCAGTCACAGGTACAATGAGCAGTTCTTC.